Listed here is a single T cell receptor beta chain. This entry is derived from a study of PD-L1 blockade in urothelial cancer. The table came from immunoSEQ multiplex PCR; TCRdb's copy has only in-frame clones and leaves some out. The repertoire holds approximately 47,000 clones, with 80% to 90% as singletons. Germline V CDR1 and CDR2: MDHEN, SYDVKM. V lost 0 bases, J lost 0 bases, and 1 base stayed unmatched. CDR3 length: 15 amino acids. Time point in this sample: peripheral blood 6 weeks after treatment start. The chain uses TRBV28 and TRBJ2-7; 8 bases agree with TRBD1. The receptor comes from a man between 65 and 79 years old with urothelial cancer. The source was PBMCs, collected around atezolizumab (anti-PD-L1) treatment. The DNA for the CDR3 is TGTGCCAGCAGTTTATGGGGACAGGCCTCCTACGAGCAGTACTTC. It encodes CASSLWGQASYEQYF.